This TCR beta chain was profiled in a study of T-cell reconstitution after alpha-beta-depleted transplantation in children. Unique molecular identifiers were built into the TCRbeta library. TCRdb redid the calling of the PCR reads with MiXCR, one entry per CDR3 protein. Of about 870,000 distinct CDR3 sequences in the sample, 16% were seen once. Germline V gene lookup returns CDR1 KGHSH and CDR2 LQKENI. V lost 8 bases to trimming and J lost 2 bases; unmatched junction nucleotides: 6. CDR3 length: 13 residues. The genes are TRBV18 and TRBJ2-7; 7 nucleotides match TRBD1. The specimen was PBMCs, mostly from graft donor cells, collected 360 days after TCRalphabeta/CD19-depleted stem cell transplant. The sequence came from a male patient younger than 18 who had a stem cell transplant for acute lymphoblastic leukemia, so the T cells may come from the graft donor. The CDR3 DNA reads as TGTGCCAGCCCAGCCCAGGGGGCCTACGAGCAGTACTTC. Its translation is CASPAQGAYEQYF.